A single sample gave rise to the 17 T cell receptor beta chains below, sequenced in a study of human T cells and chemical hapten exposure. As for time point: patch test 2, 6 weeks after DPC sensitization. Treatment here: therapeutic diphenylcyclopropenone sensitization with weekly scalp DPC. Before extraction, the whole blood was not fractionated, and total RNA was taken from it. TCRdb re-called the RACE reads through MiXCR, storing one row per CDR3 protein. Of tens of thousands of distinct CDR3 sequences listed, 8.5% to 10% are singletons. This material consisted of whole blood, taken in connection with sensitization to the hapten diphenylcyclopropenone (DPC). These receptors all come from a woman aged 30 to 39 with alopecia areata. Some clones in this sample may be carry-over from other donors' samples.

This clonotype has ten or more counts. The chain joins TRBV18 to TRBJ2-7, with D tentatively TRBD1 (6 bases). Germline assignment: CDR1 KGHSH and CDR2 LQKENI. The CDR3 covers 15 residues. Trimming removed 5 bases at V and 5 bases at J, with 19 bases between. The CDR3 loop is CASSSRQADRHEQYF. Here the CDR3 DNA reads TGTGCCAGCTCATCCCGACAGGCGGATCGCCACGAGCAGTACTTC.

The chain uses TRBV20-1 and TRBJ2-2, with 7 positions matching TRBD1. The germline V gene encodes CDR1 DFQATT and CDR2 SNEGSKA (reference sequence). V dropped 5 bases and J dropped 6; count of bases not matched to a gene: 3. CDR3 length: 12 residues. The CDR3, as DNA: TGCAGTGCTGATACAGGGGCCGGGGAGCTGTTTTTT. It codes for CSADTGAGELFF.

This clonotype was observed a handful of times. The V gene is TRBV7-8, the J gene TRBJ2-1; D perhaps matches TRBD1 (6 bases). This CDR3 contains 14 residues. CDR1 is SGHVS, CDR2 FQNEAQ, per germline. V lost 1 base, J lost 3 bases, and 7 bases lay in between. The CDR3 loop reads CASSLEDSYNEQFF. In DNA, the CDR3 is TGTGCCAGCAGCTTAGAGGACAGCTACAATGAGCAGTTCTTC.

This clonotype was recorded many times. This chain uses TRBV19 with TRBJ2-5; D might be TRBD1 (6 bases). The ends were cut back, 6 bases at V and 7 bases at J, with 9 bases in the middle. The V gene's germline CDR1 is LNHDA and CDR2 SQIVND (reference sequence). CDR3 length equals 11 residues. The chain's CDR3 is CASRQGMTQYF. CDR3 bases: TGTGCCAGTAGGCAGGGGATGACCCAGTACTTC.

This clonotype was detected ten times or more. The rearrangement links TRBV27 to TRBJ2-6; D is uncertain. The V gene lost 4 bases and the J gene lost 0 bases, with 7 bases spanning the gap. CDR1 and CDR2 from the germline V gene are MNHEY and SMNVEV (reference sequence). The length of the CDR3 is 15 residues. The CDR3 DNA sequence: TGTGCCAGCAGTTCGGACGGCTCTGGGGCCAACGTCCTGACTTTC. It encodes CASSSDGSGANVLTF.

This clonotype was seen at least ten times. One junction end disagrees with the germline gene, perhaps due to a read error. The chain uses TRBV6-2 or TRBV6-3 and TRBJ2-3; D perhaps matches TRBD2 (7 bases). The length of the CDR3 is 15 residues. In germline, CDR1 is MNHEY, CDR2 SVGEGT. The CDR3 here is CASSPLRGGTDTQYF. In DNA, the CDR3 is TGTGCCAGCAGCCCTTTGAGGGGGGGCACTGATACGCAGTATTTT.

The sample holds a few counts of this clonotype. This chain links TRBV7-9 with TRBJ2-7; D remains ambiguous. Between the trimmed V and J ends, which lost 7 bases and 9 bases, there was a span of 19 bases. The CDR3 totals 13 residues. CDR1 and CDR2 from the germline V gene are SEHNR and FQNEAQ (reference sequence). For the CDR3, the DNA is TGTGCCAGCACCCCAGTGGCGAGTAGGATGCAGTACTTC. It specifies CASTPVASRMQYF.

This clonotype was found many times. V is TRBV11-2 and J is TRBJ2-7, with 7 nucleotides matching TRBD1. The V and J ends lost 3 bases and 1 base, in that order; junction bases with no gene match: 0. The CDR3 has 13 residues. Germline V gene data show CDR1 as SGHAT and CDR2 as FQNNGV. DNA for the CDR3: TGTGCCAGCAGCTTGGACAGGTCCTACGAGCAGTACTTC. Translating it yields CASSLDRSYEQYF.

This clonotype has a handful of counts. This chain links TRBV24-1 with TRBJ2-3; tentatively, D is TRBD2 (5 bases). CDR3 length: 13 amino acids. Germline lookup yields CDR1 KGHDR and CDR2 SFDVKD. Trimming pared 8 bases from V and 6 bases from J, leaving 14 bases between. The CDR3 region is CATKGRRGDTQYF. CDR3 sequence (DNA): TGTGCCACCAAGGGAAGGCGAGGGGATACGCAGTATTTT.

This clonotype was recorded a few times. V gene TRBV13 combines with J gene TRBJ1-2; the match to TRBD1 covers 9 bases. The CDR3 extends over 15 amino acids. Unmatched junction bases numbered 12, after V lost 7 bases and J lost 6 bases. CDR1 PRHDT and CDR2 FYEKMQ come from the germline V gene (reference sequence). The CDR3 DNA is TGTGCCAGCATCACCGCCAGGGACAGGGTCCATGGCTACACCTTC. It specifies CASITARDRVHGYTF. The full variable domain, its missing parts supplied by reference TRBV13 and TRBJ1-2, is AAGVIQSPRHLIKEKRETATLKCYPIPRHDTVYWYQQGPGQDPQFLISFYEKMQSDKGSIPDRFSAQQFSDYHSELNMSSLELGDSALYFCASITARDRVHGYTFGSGTRLTVV.

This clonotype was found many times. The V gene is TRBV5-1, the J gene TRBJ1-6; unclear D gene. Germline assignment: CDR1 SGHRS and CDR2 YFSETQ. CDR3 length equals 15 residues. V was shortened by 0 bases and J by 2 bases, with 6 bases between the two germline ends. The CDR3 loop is CASSLELTYNSPLHF. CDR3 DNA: TGCGCCAGCAGCTTGGAGTTGACCTATAATTCACCCCTCCACTTT. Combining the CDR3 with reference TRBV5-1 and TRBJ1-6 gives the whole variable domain KAGVTQTPRYLIKTRGQQVTLSCSPISGHRSVSWYQQTPGQGLQFLFEYFSETQRNKGNFPGRFSGRQFSNSRSEMNVSTLELGDSALYLCASSLELTYNSPLHFGNGTRLTVT.

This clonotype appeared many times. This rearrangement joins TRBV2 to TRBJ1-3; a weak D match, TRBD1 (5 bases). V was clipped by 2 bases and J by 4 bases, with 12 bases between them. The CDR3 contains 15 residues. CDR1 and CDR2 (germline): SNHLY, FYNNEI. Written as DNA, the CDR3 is TGTGCCAGCAGTGAAAACGGGGGATCCGGAAACACCATATATTTT. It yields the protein CASSENGGSGNTIYF.

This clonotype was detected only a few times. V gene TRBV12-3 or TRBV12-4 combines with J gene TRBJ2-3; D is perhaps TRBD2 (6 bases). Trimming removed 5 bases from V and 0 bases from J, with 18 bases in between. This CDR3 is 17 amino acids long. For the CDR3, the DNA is TGTGCCAGCAGTCGAGTCCGGGACTCACTTAGCACAGATACGCAGTATTTT. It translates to CASSRVRDSLSTDTQYF.

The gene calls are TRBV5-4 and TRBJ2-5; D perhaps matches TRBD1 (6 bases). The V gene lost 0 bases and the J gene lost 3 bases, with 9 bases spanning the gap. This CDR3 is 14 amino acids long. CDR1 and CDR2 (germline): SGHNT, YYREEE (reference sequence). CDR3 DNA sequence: TGTGCCAGCAGCTTGGGACAGGCTAAAGAGACCCAGTACTTC. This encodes CASSLGQAKETQYF. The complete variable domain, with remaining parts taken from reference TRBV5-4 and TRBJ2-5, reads ETGVTQSPTHLIKTRGQQVTLRCSSQSGHNTVSWYQQALGQGPQFIFQYYREEENGRGNFPPRFSGLQFPNYSSELNVNALELDDSALYLCASSLGQAKETQYFGPGTRLLVL.

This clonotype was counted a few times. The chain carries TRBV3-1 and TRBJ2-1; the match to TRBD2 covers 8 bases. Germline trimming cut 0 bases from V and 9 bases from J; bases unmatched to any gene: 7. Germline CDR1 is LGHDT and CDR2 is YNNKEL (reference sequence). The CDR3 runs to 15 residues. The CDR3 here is CASSQDLAGGSEQFF. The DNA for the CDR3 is TGTGCCAGCAGCCAAGACCTGGCGGGGGGATCTGAGCAGTTCTTC.

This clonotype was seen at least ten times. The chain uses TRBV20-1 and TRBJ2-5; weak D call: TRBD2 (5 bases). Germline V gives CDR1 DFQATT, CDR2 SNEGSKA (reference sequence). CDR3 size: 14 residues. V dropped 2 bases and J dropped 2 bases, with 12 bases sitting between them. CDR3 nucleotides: TGCAGTGCTAGATCCCGACGGACTCAAGAGACCCAGTACTTC. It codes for CSARSRRTQETQYF.

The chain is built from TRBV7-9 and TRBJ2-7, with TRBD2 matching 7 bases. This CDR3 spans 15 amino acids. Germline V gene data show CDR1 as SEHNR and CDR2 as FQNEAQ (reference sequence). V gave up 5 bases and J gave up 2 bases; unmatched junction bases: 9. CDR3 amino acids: CASSRLSGAPYEQYF. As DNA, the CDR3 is TGTGCCAGCAGCCGATTGAGCGGGGCTCCCTACGAGCAGTACTTC.